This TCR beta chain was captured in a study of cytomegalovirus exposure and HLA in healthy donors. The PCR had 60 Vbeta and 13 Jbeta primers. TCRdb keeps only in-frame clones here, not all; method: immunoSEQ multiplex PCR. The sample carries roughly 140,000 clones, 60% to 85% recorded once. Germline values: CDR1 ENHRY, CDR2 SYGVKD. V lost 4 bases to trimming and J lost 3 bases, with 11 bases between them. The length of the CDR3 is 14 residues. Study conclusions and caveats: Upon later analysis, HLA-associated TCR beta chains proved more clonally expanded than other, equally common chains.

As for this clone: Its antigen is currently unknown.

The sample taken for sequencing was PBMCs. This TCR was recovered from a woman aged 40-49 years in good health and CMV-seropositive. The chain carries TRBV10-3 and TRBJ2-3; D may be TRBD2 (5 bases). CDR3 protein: CAISGVEETDTQYF. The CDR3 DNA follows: TGTGCCATCAGTGGGGTGGAGGAGACAGATACGCAGTATTTT.